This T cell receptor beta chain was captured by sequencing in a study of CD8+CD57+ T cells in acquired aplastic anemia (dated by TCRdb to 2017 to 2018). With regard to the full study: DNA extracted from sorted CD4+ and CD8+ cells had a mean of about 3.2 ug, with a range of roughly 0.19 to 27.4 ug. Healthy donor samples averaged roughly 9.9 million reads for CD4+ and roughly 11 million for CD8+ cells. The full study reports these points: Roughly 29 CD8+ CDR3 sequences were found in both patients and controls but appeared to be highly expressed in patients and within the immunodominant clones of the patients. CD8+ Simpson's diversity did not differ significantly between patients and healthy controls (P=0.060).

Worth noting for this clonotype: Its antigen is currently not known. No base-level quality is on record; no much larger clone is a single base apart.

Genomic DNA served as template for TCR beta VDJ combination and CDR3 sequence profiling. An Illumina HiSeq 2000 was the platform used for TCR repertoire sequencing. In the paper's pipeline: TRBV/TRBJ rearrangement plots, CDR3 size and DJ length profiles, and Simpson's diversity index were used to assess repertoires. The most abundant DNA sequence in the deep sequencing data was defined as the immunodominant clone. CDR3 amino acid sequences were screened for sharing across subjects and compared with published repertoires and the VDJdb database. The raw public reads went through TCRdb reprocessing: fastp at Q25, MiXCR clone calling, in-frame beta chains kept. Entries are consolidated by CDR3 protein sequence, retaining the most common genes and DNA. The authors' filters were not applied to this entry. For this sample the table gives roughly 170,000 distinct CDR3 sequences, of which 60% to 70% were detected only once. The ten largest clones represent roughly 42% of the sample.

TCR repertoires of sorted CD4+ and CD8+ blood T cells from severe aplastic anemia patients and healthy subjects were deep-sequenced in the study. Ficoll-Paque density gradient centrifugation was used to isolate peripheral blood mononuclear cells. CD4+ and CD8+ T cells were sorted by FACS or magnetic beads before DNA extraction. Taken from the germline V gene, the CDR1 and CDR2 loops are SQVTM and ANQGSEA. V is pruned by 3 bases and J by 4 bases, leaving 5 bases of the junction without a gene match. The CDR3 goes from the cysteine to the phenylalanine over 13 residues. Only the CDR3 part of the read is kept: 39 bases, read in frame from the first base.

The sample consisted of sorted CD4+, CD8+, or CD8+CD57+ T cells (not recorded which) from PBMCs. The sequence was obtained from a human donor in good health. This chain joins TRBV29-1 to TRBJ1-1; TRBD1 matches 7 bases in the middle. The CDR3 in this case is CSVEGRGTTEAFF. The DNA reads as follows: TGCAGCGTTGAGGGCAGGGGGACCACTGAAGCTTTCTTT. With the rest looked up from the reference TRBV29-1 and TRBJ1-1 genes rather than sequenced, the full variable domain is SAVISQKPSRDICQRGTSLTIQCQVDSQVTMMFWYRQQPGQSLTLIATANQGSEATYESGFVIDKFPISRPNLTFSTLTVSNMSPEDSSIYLCSVEGRGTTEAFFGQGTRLTVV.